This T cell receptor (beta chain) was profiled in a study of T cell changes during pregnancy in multiple sclerosis. The germline CDR1 and CDR2 sequences are SGHTA and FQGNSA. This CDR3 comprises 13 residues. Trimming pared 5 bases from V and 10 bases from J, leaving 15 bases between. The table came from immunoSEQ multiplex PCR; TCRdb's copy has only in-frame clones and leaves some out. The repertoire holds more than 50,000 clones, with over 85% as singletons. The source was peripheral blood, collected in the first trimester of pregnancy. V and J are TRBV7-2 and TRBJ2-1, with D perhaps TRBD1 (6 bases). The sequence derives from a female donor in good health, enrolled as a control in a pregnancy study. The CDR3 region is CASSGQPEGEQFF. CDR3 coding DNA: TGTGCCAGCAGCGGACAGCCCGAAGGAGAGCAGTTCTTC.